This TCR beta chain was documented in a study of blood T cell repertoires in COVID-19. Study context: COVID-19 samples, acute and convalescent, were from the United States, Italy and Spain.

The CDR3 totals 14 residues. From germline, CDR1 is KGHDR and CDR2 SFDVKD. V shed 7 bases, J shed 1 base, and the junction held 1 base outside the gene matches. In the original workflow: Amplifying reference gene primers gave estimates of nucleated cell counts. Profiled with immunoSEQ multiplex PCR; TCRdb holds only in-frame clones, not every one. The V and J calls and the clone size are those of that table, but D and trimming were determined from the DNA. There are over 15,000 clones in the sample; roughly nine tenths occur only once, and more than 20% lies in the top ten. Sequenced sample: peripheral blood. This clonotype originated in a man aged 55 to 69 with acute or convalescent COVID-19. This chain joins TRBV24-1 and TRBJ2-2; TRBD1 agrees at 8 bases. The CDR3 here is CATSGTGNTGELFF. CDR3 DNA sequence: TGTGCCACCAGCGGGACAGGGAACACCGGGGAGCTGTTTTTT.